This TCR beta chain was sequenced for a study of T cells after yellow fever vaccination. The CDR3 is 13 amino acids. The ends were cut back, 4 bases at V and 8 bases at J, with 12 bases in the middle. CDR1 and CDR2 (germline): SGHNT, YENEEA. Researchers made TCR cDNA using 5'RACE template switching, and this step added a universal primer site and UMIs. MiXCR was run by TCRdb on the 5' RACE reads, yielding one entry per CDR3 protein. Seen here are hundreds of thousands of distinct CDR3 sequences, roughly an eighth observed once, and the top ten hold approximately 15%. Sequenced material: PBMCs, taken on the day of the yellow fever booster vaccination. The sequence derives from a man aged 25 to 40 who received the YFV17D yellow fever vaccine. The gene calls are TRBV11-3 and TRBJ2-1; perhaps D is TRBD1 or TRBD2 (6 bases each). The CDR3 DNA follows: TGTGCCAGCAGCTCGTACGGGGGCGATGAGCAGTTCTTC. It encodes CASSSYGGDEQFF.